This passage covers 25 T cell receptor beta chains from one sample sequenced in a study of CXCR3-negative and CXCR3-positive naive CD8 T cells. With UMI labels, 5' RACE was used to prepare the TRB cDNA libraries. TCRdb re-called the 5' RACE reads, yielding one record per CDR3 amino acid sequence without DNA. This sample's table has over 100,000 distinct CDR3 sequences. Material: naive CXCR3- CD8+ T cells from blood. Subset given: CD45RO-CCR7+CD27+CD95- naive CD8+ T cells lacking CXCR3 (TNR3-). The receptors shown here come from a human donor in good health. Some clones in this sample may be carry-over from other donors' samples.

The chain joins TRBV6-2 or TRBV6-3 to TRBJ2-2; TCRdb designates TRBD1, a call that cannot be tested without DNA. This CDR3 is 14 amino acids long. Germline V CDR1 and CDR2: MNHEY, SVGEGT. The CDR3 protein is CASKGQGESGELFF.

This chain uses TRBV5-1 with TRBJ2-2; the TRBD1 assignment by TCRdb is unverifiable without DNA. CDR1 and CDR2 from the germline V gene are SGHRS and YFSETQ. This CDR3 is built from 15 residues. Here the CDR3 reads CASSLNQGGHGELFF. The variable domain in full, with the rest retrieved from reference TRBV5-1 and TRBJ2-2, is KAGVTQTPRYLIKTRGQQVTLSCSPISGHRSVSWYQQTPGQGLQFLFEYFSETQRNKGNFPGRFSGRQFSNSRSEMNVSTLELGDSALYLCASSLNQGGHGELFFGEGSRLTVL.

V is TRBV6-2 or TRBV6-3 and J is TRBJ2-2; TCRdb's D gene call, TRBD2, goes unchecked for lack of DNA. The CDR3 extends over 17 amino acids. The germline V gene has CDR1 MNHEY and CDR2 SVGEGT. CDR3 protein: CASSYAPAGANTGELFF.

The chain recombines TRBV11-2 with TRBJ2-7; without DNA, the TCRdb call of TRBD1 cannot be checked. CDR1 is SGHAT, CDR2 FQNNGV, per germline. The CDR3 is 12 residues long. CDR3 in amino acids: CASSYPRGREYF.

V and J are TRBV28 and TRBJ2-3. The CDR3 length is 11 residues. Germline lookup yields CDR1 MDHEN and CDR2 SYDVKM. The CDR3 sequence is CATELPDTQYF.

CDR3 sequence: CASSLARRPWEQFF. This chain connects TRBV5-1 to TRBJ2-1; the D call from TCRdb, TRBD1, cannot be confirmed without DNA. Germline CDR1 SGHRS, CDR2 YFSETQ. This CDR3 is 14 amino acids long.

J is TRBJ2-7 and V is TRBV9; the TRBD1 assignment by TCRdb is unverifiable without DNA. The CDR3 spans 15 residues. CDR1 is SGDLS, CDR2 YYNGEE, per germline. Here the CDR3 reads CASSVRDPHSYEQYF.

This chain links TRBV2 with TRBJ2-3. This CDR3 has 14 amino acids. Germline values: CDR1 SNHLY, CDR2 FYNNEI. CDR3 amino acids: CASSERWLTDTQYF.

V usage is TRBV29-1 and J usage is TRBJ2-1; TCRdb reports TRBD2, a call that lacks DNA to check it against. The CDR3 is 11 amino acids. Germline CDR1 is SQVTM and CDR2 is ANQGSEA. CDR3 sequence: CSVKVEAEQFF.

The CDR3 spells CSASHAGGVGNTIYF. The chain is built from TRBV20-1 and TRBJ1-3; TCRdb's D call, TRBD1, is unchecked because there is no DNA. Germline V gene sequence: CDR1 DFQATT, CDR2 SNEGSKA (reference sequence). There are 15 residues in the CDR3.

The CDR3: CASRPTERGGADTQYF. The rearrangement uses TRBV28 and TRBJ2-3; no DNA is available, so the TRBD2 call from TCRdb remains unchecked. The length of the CDR3 is 16 residues. Germline V gene lookup returns CDR1 MDHEN and CDR2 SYDVKM.

The V and J genes are TRBV14 and TRBJ2-1; the D call from TCRdb, TRBD2, cannot be confirmed without DNA. This CDR3 is built from 17 residues. Germline CDR1 is SGHDN and CDR2 is FVKESK. The chain's CDR3 is CASSRIAGRPLYNEQFF.

The J gene is TRBJ2-7, the V gene TRBV10-3; TCRdb's D call of TRBD2 is untestable without DNA. CDR1 is ENHRY and CDR2 is SYGVKD in the germline V gene. CDR3 length equals 17 residues. CDR3 loop: CAISGIGAGEPSYEQYF.

J is TRBJ2-1 and V is TRBV7-9; TCRdb's D call, TRBD2, is unchecked because there is no DNA. The CDR3 spans 16 residues. Per the germline V gene, CDR1 is SEHNR and CDR2 is FQNEAQ (reference sequence). CDR3: CASSPPRASGGDEQFF. Looking up the rest from reference TRBV7-9 and TRBJ2-1 gives the full variable domain: DTGVSQNPRHKITKRGQNVTFRCDPISEHNRLYWYRQTLGQGPEFLTYFQNEAQLEKSRLLSDRFSAERPKGSFSTLEIQRTEQGDSAMYLCASSPPRASGGDEQFFGPGTRLTVL.

The J gene is TRBJ2-5, the V gene TRBV6-5; TCRdb gives TRBD1 as the D gene, but with no DNA this cannot be confirmed. From germline, CDR1 is MNHEY and CDR2 SVGAGI. This CDR3 has 15 residues. The CDR3 is CASSYRQGAGETQYF.

V and J are TRBV9 and TRBJ2-6; no DNA is available, so the TRBD2 call from TCRdb remains unchecked. The CDR3 sequence is 19 residues long. Germline CDR1 and CDR2: SGDLS and YYNGEE. The CDR3 is CASSANPGLVNSGANVLTF.

CDR3: CASSSDTEAFF. The gene calls are TRBV7-9 and TRBJ1-1. There are 11 residues in the CDR3. Germline CDR1 and CDR2: SEHNR and FQNEAQ (reference sequence).

The CDR3 sequence is CSARGRGRNNEQFF. The genes are TRBV20-1 and TRBJ2-1; the TCRdb D gene call, TRBD1, has no DNA to confirm it. Germline V gene sequence: CDR1 DFQATT, CDR2 SNEGSKA (reference sequence). The CDR3 length is 14 residues.

The chain employs TRBV14 and TRBJ2-3; TCRdb's D call, TRBD2, is unchecked because there is no DNA. The germline CDR1 and CDR2 sequences are SGHDN and FVKESK. The CDR3 runs to 15 residues. The CDR3 sequence: CASSQGTTITDTQYF. Combining the CDR3 with reference TRBV14 and TRBJ2-3 gives the whole variable domain EAGVTQFPSHSVIEKGQTVTLRCDPISGHDNLYWYRRVMGKEIKFLLHFVKESKQDESGMPNNRFLAERTGGTYSTLKVQPAELEDSGVYFCASSQGTTITDTQYFGPGTRLTVL.

The J gene is TRBJ2-3, the V gene TRBV2; TCRdb designates TRBD2, a call that cannot be tested without DNA. The CDR3 contains 17 residues. Looked up from germline, CDR1 is SNHLY and CDR2 is FYNNEI. CDR3 region: CASKESGRFPSTDTQYF.

This chain joins TRBV23-1 and TRBJ2-7; TCRdb lists TRBD2, though no DNA is available to test this call. TRBV23-1 is placed among ORFs of uncertain function. The CDR3 totals 14 residues. The CDR3: CASIQRGRAYEQYF.

This chain connects TRBV5-1 to TRBJ1-1; TCRdb returns TRBD1, unconfirmable since there is no DNA. The CDR3 length is 13 residues. CDR1 is SGHRS, CDR2 YFSETQ, per germline. CDR3: CASSLDRGTEAFF.

The V call is TRBV7-9, the J call TRBJ2-1; with no DNA, the TCRdb D assignment of TRBD2 cannot be verified. In germline, CDR1 is SEHNR, CDR2 FQNEAQ (reference sequence). The CDR3 loop spans 12 amino acids. CDR3: CASSSGGVQQFF.

This sequence joins TRBV29-1 and TRBJ1-4. CDR1 and CDR2 (germline): SQVTM, ANQGSEA. The CDR3 has 13 amino acids. The CDR3 here is CSVERVANEKLFF. The whole variable domain, filled in from reference TRBV29-1 and TRBJ1-4, reads SAVISQKPSRDICQRGTSLTIQCQVDSQVTMMFWYRQQPGQSLTLIATANQGSEATYESGFVIDKFPISRPNLTFSTLTVSNMSPEDSSIYLCSVERVANEKLFFGSGTQLSVL.

V and J are TRBV12-3 or TRBV12-4 and TRBJ2-5; TCRdb picks TRBD2, but there is no DNA to check that call. This CDR3 comprises 17 residues. The CDR3 reads CASSGRAASGRKETQYF.